The text below deals with one TCR beta chain. TCRdb fed the PCR reads into MiXCR, producing one record per CDR3 protein. Of around 480,000 distinct CDR3 sequences in the sample, 20% to 25% were seen once. This specimen belongs to a study of molecular identifiers for immune sequencing clone quantification. For the study at large: Five portions were made in replicates from RNA of roughly 20,000 or 100,000 naive CD8 cells, and four underwent sequencing.

Germline CDR1 is KGHSH and CDR2 is LQKENI. The CDR3 length is 15 residues. V shed 6 bases and J shed 3 bases, with 18 bases lying between them. Sorted naive CD8 T cells were those defined as CD8+CD4-CCR7+CD45RA+. Material for sequencing was naive CD8+ T cells from blood, with Jurkat cell RNA spiked in. Subset specified: FACS-sorted CD8+CD4-CCR7+CD45RA+ naive T cells. This sequence joins TRBV18 and TRBJ2-7; a possible D gene is TRBD2 (5 bases). This receptor was obtained from a human donor in good health. Some libraries in this study had Jurkat cell RNA spiked in. Here the CDR3 reads CASSTEGATYYEQYF. In DNA form, the CDR3 reads TGTGCCAGCTCGACCGAGGGAGCGACCTACTACGAGCAGTACTTC. Full variable domain (rest looked up from reference TRBV18 and TRBJ2-7): NAGVMQNPRHLVRRRGQEARLRCSPMKGHSHVYWYRQLPEEGLKFMVYLQKENIIDESGMPKERFSAEFPKEGPSILRIQQVVRGDSAAYFCASSTEGATYYEQYFGPGTRLTVT.